These 15 T cell receptor beta chains came from one sample sequenced in a study of response to subunit inactivated influenza vaccine. TCRdb independently ran MiXCR on the RT-PCR reads; one entry per CDR3 protein. This table holds under 950,000 distinct CDR3 sequences, approximately 21% found once. The sample was PBMCs from blood, taken more than 4 days after vaccination. These receptors originate from a man aged 50-59 years who received an inactivated influenza vaccine.

CDR3 coding DNA: TGTGCCAGCAGCGTAGCGAGCGGAACCAACAATGAGCAGTTCTTC. It codes for CASSVASGTNNEQFF. V gene TRBV9 combines with J gene TRBJ2-1, with D possibly being TRBD2 (5 bases). V lost 0 bases to trimming and J lost 5 bases, with 12 bases between them. The CDR3 covers 15 residues. Germline assignment: CDR1 SGDLS and CDR2 YYNGEE.

The table lists this clonotype with a few counts. V gene TRBV10-3 combines with J gene TRBJ2-7, with a tentative D call TRBD1 (5 bases). V dropped 7 bases and J dropped 1 base, with 14 bases sitting between them. Germline loops: CDR1 ENHRY, CDR2 SYGVKD. The CDR3 is made up of 14 amino acids. The CDR3, as DNA: TGTGCCATCACCTCACAGGAATTTTCCTACGAGCAGTACTTC. Protein product: CAITSQEFSYEQYF.

This clonotype was observed a handful of times. The CDR3 DNA follows: TGTGCCAGCAGCTCGCTGGCGGGGGATAACTTCTGGCAGTACTTC. Its protein product is CASSSLAGDNFWQYF. The chain joins TRBV7-2 to TRBJ2-7; 7 nucleotides align to TRBD2. The CDR3 contains 15 residues. V dropped 4 bases and J dropped 9; count of bases not matched to a gene: 15. Germline-derived CDR1 and CDR2 are SGHTA and FQGNSA.

This rearrangement joins TRBV20-1 to TRBJ1-1; TRBD1 is a possible D gene (5 bases). The ends were cut back, 5 bases at V and 0 bases at J, with 16 bases in the middle. The CDR3 is 15 residues long. Looked up from germline, CDR1 is DFQATT and CDR2 is SNEGSKA (reference sequence). DNA of the CDR3: TGCAGTGCTTCCCGGGACGGGTCGCTGAACACTGAAGCTTTCTTT. Amino acids: CSASRDGSLNTEAFF.

The gene calls are TRBV5-1 and TRBJ2-1; 11 positions agree with TRBD1. Germline V lookup: CDR1 SGHRS, CDR2 YFSETQ. V dropped 4 bases and J dropped 6; count of bases not matched to a gene: 6. CDR3 size: 15 residues. The CDR3 DNA sequence: TGCGCCAGCAGCAGGGGACAGGGGGTAGGCAATGAGCAGTTCTTC. It is translated as CASSRGQGVGNEQFF. Based on the CDR3 plus reference TRBV5-1 and TRBJ2-1, the full variable domain is KAGVTQTPRYLIKTRGQQVTLSCSPISGHRSVSWYQQTPGQGLQFLFEYFSETQRNKGNFPGRFSGRQFSNSRSEMNVSTLELGDSALYLCASSRGQGVGNEQFFGPGTRLTVL.

This clonotype was seen more than once but under ten times. The chain joins TRBV7-3 to TRBJ2-3; tentative D call: TRBD1 (5 bases). The V end was cut by 5 bases, the J end by 6 bases, with 9 bases between. This CDR3 spans 12 amino acids. Germline CDR1 and CDR2: SGHTA and FQGTGA. CDR3 DNA: TGTGCCAGCAGCAACAACAGGGATACGCAGTATTTT. Protein sequence: CASSNNRDTQYF.

In this sample, this clonotype turned up a few times. This rearrangement joins TRBV4-2 to TRBJ2-3; D not certain. The CDR3 consists of 14 residues. Between the trimmed V and J ends, which lost 2 bases and 6 bases, there was a span of 12 bases. Germline V gene data show CDR1 as LGHNA and CDR2 as YNFKEQ. The CDR3 nucleotides read TGTGCCAGCAGCCAATGGGCCGAGTCTGATACGCAGTATTTT. Its protein is CASSQWAESDTQYF.

This clonotype has only one observation. The chain uses TRBV5-1 and TRBJ2-5; D ambiguous. Trimming took off 4 bases at V and 3 bases at J, with 10 bases between the two ends. Per germline, CDR1 SGHRS and CDR2 YFSETQ. The CDR3 loop spans 13 amino acids. CDR3 nucleotides: TGCGCCAGCAGCCGGCCACCTAAAGAGACCCAGTACTTC. It is translated as CASSRPPKETQYF.

This clonotype was seen more than once but under ten times. The chain couples TRBV12-3 or TRBV12-4 to TRBJ1-4; 8 bases are shared with TRBD1. The CDR3 length is 14 residues. Unmatched junction bases numbered 2, after V lost 3 bases and J lost 5 bases. This chain's CDR3 is CASSFGQGNEKLFF. CDR3 DNA: TGTGCCAGCAGTTTTGGACAGGGAAATGAAAAACTGTTTTTT.

The chain joins TRBV6-2 or TRBV6-3 to TRBJ2-7, with TRBD2 matching over 13 bases. Germline values: CDR1 MNHEY, CDR2 SVGEGT. V lost 4 bases to trimming and J lost 6 bases; unmatched junction nucleotides: 3. This CDR3 region has 14 residues. The CDR3, as DNA: TGTGCCAGCAGTTCAGGACTAGCGGGGGCCGAGCAGTACTTC. It encodes CASSSGLAGAEQYF.

The chain uses TRBV3-1 and TRBJ2-7; 8 nucleotides align to TRBD2. The CDR3 contains 15 residues. J was trimmed by 5 bases and V by 1 base; bases with no gene match: 7. The germline V gene has CDR1 LGHDT and CDR2 YNNKEL (reference sequence). The CDR3 coding sequence is TGTGCCAGCAGCCAAGTGGCGGGGGGTGTCGACGAGCAGTACTTC. It is translated as CASSQVAGGVDEQYF.

This clonotype showed up just a few times. The chain has TRBV4-3 and TRBJ2-1; D is unresolved. Germline CDR1 LGHNA, CDR2 YSLEER. Trimming removed 0 bases from V and 0 bases from J, with 9 bases in between. CDR3 length: 16 amino acids. In DNA form, the CDR3 reads TGCGCCAGCAGCCAAGAGAGCCGGAGCTCCTACAATGAGCAGTTCTTC. It codes for CASSQESRSSYNEQFF.

This clonotype was picked up a small number of times. The chain carries TRBV10-3 and TRBJ1-1, with D perhaps TRBD1 (5 bases). CDR3 length: 14 residues. V lost 5 bases and J lost 0, with 10 bases in between. Germline values: CDR1 ENHRY, CDR2 SYGVKD. CDR3 nucleotides: TGTGCCATCAGTACTCGACAGATGAACACTGAAGCTTTCTTT. This encodes CAISTRQMNTEAFF.

The V gene is TRBV6-1, the J gene TRBJ2-3, with TRBD2 identical over 9 bases. The CDR3 loop spans 15 amino acids. Germline assignment: CDR1 MNHNS and CDR2 SASEGT. V was pared by 5 bases and J by 4 bases, with 7 bases of the junction left unmatched. The CDR3 bases are TGTGCCAGCAGTCGTAGCGGGAGTAGCGCAGATACGCAGTATTTT. Amino acid sequence: CASSRSGSSADTQYF.

The chain has TRBV2 and TRBJ2-3; TRBD1 might be the D (5 bases). The germline CDR1 and CDR2 sequences are SNHLY and FYNNEI. CDR3 length: 13 residues. Trimming took off 4 bases at V and 2 bases at J, with 7 bases between the two ends. CDR3 DNA: TGTGCCAGCAGTGGGGGCCCCACAGATACGCAGTATTTT. It translates to CASSGGPTDTQYF.